A selection of T cell receptor beta chains follows, all from one sample in a study of blood T cell repertoires in COVID-19. Using immunoSEQ multiplex PCR, the repertoire was profiled, and TCRdb retains in-frame clones only, with some absent. The profile shows over 200,000 clones, less than 90% of them singletons. The sequenced material came from peripheral blood. These receptors all stem from an elderly woman with active or convalescent COVID-19. Both conserved end residues are part of each CDR3. Each record gives: V gene, clone size, D gene, J gene, CDR3 protein, CDR3 DNA. The D gene is left open where the match is weak. A clone size is listed for some rows: how often the clone was seen (once, few, many), or a class if it is expanded.

>TRBV6-5|NA|TRBD2|TRBJ2-2
CASGSGSGTGELFF
TGTGCCAGCGGGAGCGGGAGTGGAACCGGGGAGCTGTTTTTT
>TRBV18|NA|NA|TRBJ1-2
CASSPPVIGDVNYGYTF
TGTGCCAGCTCACCCCCCGTGATCGGGGATGTTAACTATGGCTACACCTTC
>TRBV7-2|NA|TRBD1|TRBJ2-1
CASSLGGTGRNEQFF
TGTGCCAGCAGCTTAGGCGGGACAGGTCGTAATGAGCAGTTCTTC
>TRBV30|NA|NA|TRBJ2-2
CAWSRGSATGELFF
TGTGCCTGGAGTAGGGGCAGCGCCACCGGGGAGCTGTTTTTT
>TRBV11-2|NA|NA|TRBJ1-3
CASSGGLLNSGNTIYF
TGTGCCAGCAGCGGGGGACTGTTGAACTCTGGAAACACCATATATTTT
>TRBV21-1|NA|NA|TRBJ2-7
CASSKAGDSSSYEQYF
TGTGCCAGCAGCAAAGCAGGAGACAGCAGCTCCTACGAGCAGTACTTC
>TRBV7-9|NA|NA|TRBJ2-6
CASSPPQGGSGANVLTF
TGTGCCAGCAGCCCTCCACAGGGGGGGTCTGGGGCCAACGTCCTGACTTTC
>TRBV19|NA|NA|TRBJ2-5
CASSPGGETQYF
TGTGCCAGTAGTCCCGGGGGAGAGACCCAGTACTTC
>TRBV5-6|NA|TRBD2|TRBJ2-1
CASSPASGRASYNEQFF
TGTGCCAGCAGCCCCGCTAGCGGGAGGGCCTCCTACAATGAGCAGTTCTTC
>TRBV25-1|once|NA|TRBJ1-3
CASRFSGLGNTIYF
TGTGCCAGCAGATTTTCAGGTTTGGGAAACACCATATATTTT